This TCR beta chain appears in the sequencing data of a study of shared clonotypes between healthy human individuals (dated by TCRdb to 2020 to 2022). At the level of the whole study: A few men and a couple of women, aged 18 to 49 years, made up the cohort. Between about 0.85 and 10 billion PBMCs per donor were obtained by leukapheresis. To increase sequencing depth and limit assay-specific biases, TCR repertoire library preparation and sequencing were carried out by different laboratories using diverse techniques. To estimate repertoire size and how much clonotype sharing occurs between individuals, the study deeply sequenced the blood TCR repertoires of about five healthy adults. Per donor, three plates each were used for CD4 naive and CD4 memory, two for CD8 naive, and one for CD8 memory.

Notes on this clone: The antigen this receptor binds is unknown. It has no much larger one-base neighbor in the sample; base qualities were not kept.

The CDR3, cysteine through phenylalanine, is 14 amino acids long. Of all the DNA, just the CDR3 is kept, 42 bases in frame from base 1. V ends up 4 bases short and J 7 bases short, with an unmatched junction base count of 8. The germline V gene specifies SGHDN as CDR1 and FVKESK as CDR2. The donors were healthy, HIV-negative adults who had no recently reported acute infections or vaccinations. Every donor was a Caucasian adult residing in Nashville, Tennessee, USA. CD4+ T cells were enriched by magnetic negative selection; naive cells were then positively selected on CD45RA, and the negative fraction formed the memory subset. Blood was obtained by leukapheresis, after which PBMCs were separated by Ficoll-Histopaque density gradient centrifugation and cryopreserved in liquid nitrogen vapor phase. Analytical flow cytometry was used to check the purity and quantity of each magnetically sorted T cell population. Genomic DNA was isolated from every sorted fraction and measured by UV absorbance on a Nanodrop 2000c.

TCR CDR3 regions were amplified from genomic DNA by multiplex PCR using the deep immunoSEQ assay. Extracted genomic DNA from each cell subset was distributed evenly across all wells of several immunoSEQ 96-well plates, and each plate was treated as a replicate. For sorted subsets, approximately 190 ng of genomic DNA, equivalent to roughly 33,000 T cell genomes, went into each replicate PCR. The purified libraries were quantified using a Qubit 3.0 fluorometer, sized with a Bioanalyzer 2100, and then quantified again using the KAPA Library Quantification kit. Each immunoSEQ 96-well plate was sequenced on its own single-read 150-cycle Illumina NextSeq 550 flow cell. Processing in the source paper ran as follows. Because the immunoSEQ output held only junctional sequences and lacked quality scores, the filtering could not match the filtering applied to full-length reads. To assign V/J genes and CDR3, sequences were annotated against IMGT germline references using PyIR, a Python wrapper for IgBLAST v1.9. Reads with weak V/J assignments (E-value above 1e-6), missing CDR3, stop codons, out-of-frame junctions, or ambiguous translated residues were removed. A V3J clonotype was defined by an identical inferred V gene, J gene, and CDR3 amino acid sequence. The percentage overlap between two repertoires was calculated by dividing the number of shared unique clonotypes by the size of the smaller repertoire. Richness of each repertoire was evaluated using RTK rarefaction, the Chao1 estimator, and Recon v2.1 estimates of unobserved clonotypes. Generation probabilities were computed with OLGA for all TCRbeta clonotypes obtained by the gDNA method from several donors. Drawn from immuneACCESS, this table holds only the in-frame rearrangements with V and J called that TCRdb kept. Clones are partly lost; checked studies trace under half to an unresolved V gene and leave the rest unexplained. For V, J and clone size, that table is used; D and trimming come from the DNA. The sample includes roughly 1,000,000 clones, with around 78% observed a single time. Roughly 0.56% of the sample rests with the top ten.

Paper-wide results and their limitations: Because the study included only a small number of donors, the genetic and exposure-history diversity represented was limited. Sharing across a handful of donors was observed for 5% to 6.5% of naive CD4, about 4% of naive CD8, 2.3% of memory CD4, and around 0.42% of memory CD8 clonotypes. Incomplete sequencing was indicated by rarefaction of sorted-subset datasets, despite the large sequencing depth. Naive subsets generally had larger estimated clonotype richness than memory subsets. Based on pairwise subsampling, the degree of clonotype sharing among donors was expected to be affected by sequencing depth. Compared with non-shared clonotypes, the clonotypes found in all four sorted-subset donors had higher generation probabilities. Sampling was restricted to blood, and TCR repertoires in tissues likely differ from the TCR repertoires found in blood.

Recombination joined TRBV14 with TRBJ1-2; TRBD1 agrees with 8 junctional bases. The receptor was isolated from a man younger than 30 in good health. Some clones in this sample may be carry-over from other donors' samples. The source material was memory CD4+ T cells from PBMCs. The sample's cell subset or site label is to be understood as: CD45RA-negative fraction. The CDR3 loop reads CASSPSRTGSGYTF. The sequenced DNA: TGTGCCAGCAGCCCAAGCAGGACAGGGTCTGGCTACACCTTC.